This T cell receptor (beta chain) was recorded in a study of blood T cell repertoires in COVID-19. Study-level information: The analysed material was cDNA or gDNA that came from T cells, B-cell-depleted T cells, or PBMCs.

Generated by immunoSEQ multiplex PCR, the TCRdb table keeps only in-frame clones and is missing some. The sample records roughly 570,000 clones, approximately 88% being singletons. There are 15 residues in the CDR3. Germline CDR1 is SGHRS and CDR2 is YFSETQ. V lost 4 bases and J lost 3; bases outside the gene matches: 7. Enrolment of Seattle patients took place during active infection, and they were followed longitudinally. The clonotype was recovered from a woman aged 45 to 65 with COVID-19, enrolled during active disease. The material sequenced was peripheral blood. V gene TRBV5-1 combines with J gene TRBJ2-7, with 10 bases that match TRBD2. The CDR3 spells CASSATSGANYEQYF. DNA for the CDR3: TGCGCCAGCAGCGCAACTAGCGGGGCTAACTACGAGCAGTACTTC.